These T cell receptor beta chains were read from a single sample in a study of cytomegalovirus exposure and HLA in healthy donors. This table comes from immunoSEQ multiplex PCR, and its TCRdb copy is limited to in-frame clones, with some not included. The data contain about 120,000 clones, 89% of them seen just once; the ten biggest clones take up over 1%. The sample comprised PBMCs. The source of these receptors is a woman younger than 30 in good health and CMV-seronegative. CDR3s include the opening cysteine and the closing phenylalanine or tryptophan.

V gene,J gene,CDR3 protein
TRBV27,TRBJ2-2,CASSSRSTGELFF
TRBV6-1,TRBJ2-2,CASSEKSGGDPGELFF
TRBV5-4,TRBJ2-3,CASSLVPVAGGPSTDTQYF
TRBV23-1,TRBJ1-2,CARESYGYTF
TRBV18,TRBJ2-2,CASSLRQGLGELFF
TRBV9,TRBJ1-3,CASRRDSGNTIYF
TRBV5-1,TRBJ1-1,CASSYNRMNTEAFF
TRBV6-5,TRBJ2-7,CASSRGQGPYEQYF
TRBV27,TRBJ1-1,CASSLYRVTEAFF
TRBV9,TRBJ1-4,CASSVGLNAAKLFF
TRBV29-1,TRBJ1-5,CSVAEIDQPQHF
TRBV5-6,TRBJ1-6,CASSLYGTGLNSPLHF
TRBV5-1,TRBJ1-1,CASSLGAQGTEAFF
TRBV4-1,TRBJ2-1,CASSQVTRNSYNEQFF
TRBV11-3,TRBJ2-1,CASSLLAGGLNEQFF
TRBV4-1,TRBJ1-5,CASSPYREGNQPQHF
TRBV7-2,TRBJ2-3,CASSSRTGGMTDTQYF
TRBV7-2,TRBJ2-3,CASSQMSSGGQYF
TRBV18,TRBJ2-6,CASSPPTAGANVLTF
TRBV6-1,TRBJ2-2,CASRRSPGELFF
TRBV6-1,TRBJ1-3,CASRAKDSPGNTIYF
TRBV4-1,TRBJ2-5,CASSQEKGGVSRRETQYF
TRBV5-1,TRBJ2-1,CASSKGQSRGNEQFF
TRBV27,TRBJ2-7,CASSYTGVEQYF
TRBV5-1,TRBJ1-2,CASSLGGADGYTF
TRBV10-3,TRBJ2-5,CAYRQELQETQYF
TRBV5-1,TRBJ2-1,CASRGYGYNEQFF
TRBV19,TRBJ1-5,CASSIDLSTGVQPQHF
TRBV4-1,TRBJ1-2,CASSQDGTGDFYGYTF
TRBV6-1,TRBJ1-3,CASSGGHPSSGNTIYF
TRBV11-2,TRBJ1-1,CASSLWYRNKNTEAFF
TRBV11-1,TRBJ1-2,CASSSTSVQRNYGYTF